Below, 30 T cell receptor beta chains from the same sample are listed, as sequenced in a study of blood T cell repertoires in COVID-19. The data were produced by immunoSEQ multiplex PCR, yet TCRdb's version contains in-frame clones alone and is incomplete. Here the sample spans 35,000 to 45,000 clones, 92% being singletons. Specimen: peripheral blood. The origin of the receptors is a man aged 50 to 60 with active COVID-19.

The chain uses TRBV5-4 and TRBJ2-7; D is undetermined. V gave up 4 bases and J gave up 2 bases, with 13 bases separating them. This CDR3 comprises 14 residues. The V gene's germline CDR1 is SGHNT and CDR2 YYREEE (reference sequence). Here the CDR3 reads CASSPGEKTYEQYF. The CDR3 DNA sequence: TGTGCCAGCAGCCCTGGTGAGAAGACCTACGAGCAGTACTTC.

The chain links TRBV5-4 to TRBJ2-1, with 8 bases lining up with TRBD1. The CDR3 is made up of 13 amino acids. Germline values: CDR1 SGHNT, CDR2 YYREEE (reference sequence). V gave up 1 base and J gave up 8 bases; unmatched junction bases: 2. Here the CDR3 DNA reads TGTGCCAGCAGCTTGAACAGGGGGGATGAGCAGTTCTTC. It specifies CASSLNRGDEQFF.

This clone was counted a single time. This chain uses TRBV4-2 with TRBJ2-1, with 9 bases identical to TRBD2. The germline CDR1 and CDR2 sequences are LGHNA and YNFKEQ. V trimming: 0 bases; J trimming: 8 bases; junction bases outside the gene matches: 8. This CDR3 contains 16 residues. CDR3 region: CASSQESLSGSYEQFF. The CDR3 coding sequence is TGTGCCAGCAGCCAAGAGAGTCTTAGCGGGAGCTATGAGCAGTTCTTC.

This clone was found once. V is TRBV9 and J is TRBJ2-2; D unresolved. Trimming took 0 bases from V and 1 from J, leaving 10 bases between them. The CDR3 consists of 16 residues. Germline assignment: CDR1 SGDLS and CDR2 YYNGEE. The CDR3 region is CASSVAPTGNTGELFF. The DNA of the CDR3 is TGTGCCAGCAGCGTAGCTCCGACTGGGAACACCGGGGAGCTGTTTTTT.

The V call is TRBV5-6, the J call TRBJ1-1; D gene ambiguous. CDR1 and CDR2 (germline): SGHDT, YYEEEE. The V end lost 0 bases, the J end lost 6 bases, and 15 bases lay between the germline ends. The CDR3 has 15 amino acids. The CDR3 DNA follows: TGTGCCAGCAGCTTGGCCGGGAGGGATCTAGCTGAAGCTTTCTTT. Protein product: CASSLAGRDLAEAFF.

The rearrangement joins TRBV12-3 or TRBV12-4 to TRBJ1-1; D uncertain. With 2 bases removed from V and 1 base from J, the gap between germline ends came to 5 bases. The CDR3 length is 13 residues. CDR3 protein: CASSLQENTEAFF. The DNA for the CDR3 is TGTGCCAGCAGTTTACAGGAGAACACTGAAGCTTTCTTT.

The chain is built from TRBV6-5 and TRBJ1-1; 7 nucleotides match TRBD1. This CDR3 comprises 14 residues. With 6 bases clipped from V and 3 bases from J, the junction kept 7 bases outside the gene matches. Germline V gene data show CDR1 as MNHEY and CDR2 as SVGAGI. CDR3 loop: CASSRTGDDTEAFF. CDR3 bases: TGTGCCAGCAGCCGGACAGGCGATGACACTGAAGCTTTCTTT.

The V gene is TRBV27, the J gene TRBJ2-2, with TRBD1 identical over 8 bases. This CDR3 has 16 residues. CDR1 MNHEY and CDR2 SMNVEV come from the germline V gene (reference sequence). Trimming removed 2 bases from V and 7 bases from J; junction bases left unmatched: 9. CDR3: CASSLRDRPPVGELFF. Here the CDR3 DNA reads TGTGCCAGCAGTTTAAGGGACAGGCCGCCGGTCGGGGAGCTGTTTTTT.

The chain joins TRBV5-1 to TRBJ2-2, with 9 bases aligning to TRBD2. This CDR3 has 15 amino acids. Trimming removed 3 bases from V and 8 bases from J; junction bases left unmatched: 8. Germline CDR1 SGHRS, CDR2 YFSETQ. The DNA for the CDR3 is TGCGCCAGCAGCTCGACTAGCGGTTTTAAAGGGGAGCTGTTTTTT. It translates to CASSSTSGFKGELFF.

The V call is TRBV11-3, the J call TRBJ2-1; TRBD2 agrees at 7 bases. The ends lost 5 bases at V and 9 bases at J; junction bases unmatched: 7. The CDR3 contains 13 residues. The V gene's germline CDR1 is SGHNT and CDR2 YENEEA. This chain's CDR3 is CASSRDYRGEQFF. The CDR3 bases are TGTGCCAGCAGCCGGGACTATCGGGGTGAGCAGTTCTTC.

V usage is TRBV7-2 and J usage is TRBJ1-1; D ambiguous. The germline V gene has CDR1 SGHTA and CDR2 FQGNSA. Trimming shortened V by 4 bases and J by 1 base, and 10 bases separated the two germline ends. The CDR3 runs to 14 residues. The CDR3 bases are TGTGCCAGCAGCTCCCGTGTGAGGAACACTGAAGCTTTCTTT. Translating gives CASSSRVRNTEAFF.

The chain is built from TRBV5-5 and TRBJ2-2, with D possibly TRBD2 on 6 matching bases. The germline gives CDR1 SGHKS, CDR2 YYEKEE (reference sequence). CDR3 length: 15 amino acids. Trimming removed 4 bases from V and 3 bases from J, with 13 bases in between. The CDR3 spells CASSPRDFYTGELFF. The CDR3 DNA sequence: TGTGCCAGCAGCCCTCGGGACTTTTACACCGGGGAGCTGTTTTTT.

J is TRBJ2-2 and V is TRBV2, with 8 bases matching TRBD1. Germline V gene data show CDR1 as SNHLY and CDR2 as FYNNEI. V trimming: 8 bases; J trimming: 6 bases; junction bases outside the gene matches: 5. The CDR3 totals 13 residues. CDR3 in amino acids: CASAPGGSGELFF. The CDR3 DNA is TGTGCCAGCGCTCCAGGGGGCTCCGGGGAGCTGTTTTTT.

The chain uses TRBV27 and TRBJ2-2; TRBD1 aligns across 7 bases. The V gene's germline CDR1 is MNHEY and CDR2 SMNVEV (reference sequence). The CDR3 is 20 amino acids. V shed 3 bases, J shed 5 bases, and the junction held 21 bases outside the gene matches. The CDR3 nucleotides read TGTGCCAGCAGTTTGGGTCGTTGGTTGGGGGCAGGGGGAAATACCGGGGAGCTGTTTTTT. Amino acids: CASSLGRWLGAGGNTGELFF.

The V gene is TRBV3-1 (or the pseudogene TRBV3-2), the J gene TRBJ2-7; 12 bases fit TRBD2. The CDR3 sequence is 16 residues long. Trimming took 3 bases from V and 5 from J; bases not matched to a gene: 8. Germline lookup yields CDR1 LGHDT and CDR2 YNNKEL (reference sequence). The CDR3 DNA follows: TGTGCCAGCAGCCAGTTCGGACTAGCGGGATTGAACGAGCAGTACTTC. Amino acids: CASSQFGLAGLNEQYF.

This chain joins TRBV5-5 and TRBJ1-2; the match to TRBD1 covers 9 bases. V shed 5 bases, J shed 4 bases, and the junction held 9 bases outside the gene matches. CDR3 length: 15 amino acids. Germline CDR1 reads SGHKS; CDR2 reads YYEKEE (reference sequence). CDR3: CASRSPGQGIYGYTF. DNA of the CDR3: TGTGCCAGCAGATCTCCGGGACAGGGAATCTATGGCTACACCTTC.

Only one count was recorded for this clone. The chain has TRBV15 and TRBJ2-1; tentative D call: TRBD2 (6 bases). Germline V CDR1 and CDR2: LNHNV, YYDKDF (reference sequence). The CDR3 is made up of 14 amino acids. V was shortened by 5 bases and J by 7 bases, with 15 bases between the two germline ends. The CDR3 DNA sequence: TGTGCCACCAGCCTAGACTTCCGGGGGAATGAGCAGTTCTTC. Encoded protein: CATSLDFRGNEQFF.

This chain connects TRBV12-3 or TRBV12-4 to TRBJ2-5; D is unclear. The CDR3 covers 13 residues. Trimming removed 2 bases at V and 2 bases at J, with 6 bases between. The CDR3, as DNA: TGTGCCAGCAGTTTATTCAGTCAAGAGACCCAGTACTTC. It specifies CASSLFSQETQYF.

About this clone itself: One junction end does not reproduce the germline sequence, and a read error may be involved. The CDR3: CASSLGQATQYF. The CDR3 DNA reads TGTGCCAGCAGCTTGGGACAAGCGACCCAGTACTTC. V gene TRBV5-8 combines with J gene TRBJ2-5; D is ambiguous. CDR1 and CDR2 (germline): SGHTS, YDEGEE. The CDR3 length is 12 residues.

The chain couples TRBV28 to TRBJ1-2; TRBD1 agrees at 7 bases. Germline lookup yields CDR1 MDHEN and CDR2 SYDVKM. The CDR3 contains 18 residues. The J segment lost 4 bases and the V segment lost 3 bases, leaving 17 bases of the junction unmatched. CDR3 in amino acids: CASSFWRQGFFGGYGYTF. Written as DNA, the CDR3 is TGTGCCAGCAGTTTTTGGCGACAGGGTTTTTTTGGCGGCTATGGCTACACCTTC.

The V and J genes are TRBV5-5 and TRBJ2-3; 7 nucleotides match TRBD1. CDR1 is SGHKS and CDR2 is YYEKEE in the germline V gene (reference sequence). J was trimmed by 3 bases and V by 5 bases; bases with no gene match: 6. This CDR3 contains 14 residues. The CDR3 DNA reads TGTGCCAGCAGAAGGGACAGACCAACAGATACGCAGTATTTT. As protein: CASRRDRPTDTQYF.

The rearrangement joins TRBV6-6 to TRBJ1-2; D uncertain. The CDR3 runs 14 residues. Germline V CDR1 and CDR2: MNHNY, SVGAGI (reference sequence). V shed 5 bases and J shed 4 bases, with 14 bases lying between them. CDR3 sequence reads: CASSPLTERYGYTF. As DNA, the CDR3 is TGTGCCAGCAGTCCCCTCACCGAGCGCTATGGCTACACCTTC.

The chain has TRBV3-1 (or the pseudogene TRBV3-2) and TRBJ2-7; maybe TRBD1 (6 bases). CDR1 and CDR2 (germline): LGHDT, YNNKEL (reference sequence). V lost 0 bases and J 3 bases, leaving 6 bases between the germline ends. The CDR3 has 13 residues. The CDR3 is CASSQDRGYEQYF. The CDR3 nucleotides read TGTGCCAGCAGCCAAGACAGGGGCTACGAGCAGTACTTC.

The chain employs TRBV5-6 and TRBJ2-1; D is unresolved. This CDR3 has 14 residues. Germline-derived CDR1 and CDR2 are SGHDT and YYEEEE. The V end was cut by 0 bases, the J end by 5 bases, with 9 bases between. CDR3 region: CASSLVRRDNEQFF. The CDR3 DNA is TGTGCCAGCAGCTTGGTTAGAAGAGACAATGAGCAGTTCTTC. Variable domain in full (rest from reference TRBV5-6 and TRBJ2-1): DAGVTQSPTHLIKTRGQQVTLRCSPKSGHDTVSWYQQALGQGPQFIFQYYEEEERQRGNFPDRFSGHQFPNYSSELNVNALLLGDSALYLCASSLVRRDNEQFFGPGTRLTVL.

The chain employs TRBV24-1 and TRBJ1-6; 8 bases agree with TRBD1. The CDR3 contains 15 residues. With V trimmed by 3 bases and J by 9 bases, 6 bases remained unmatched. Looked up from germline, CDR1 is KGHDR and CDR2 is SFDVKD. The CDR3 nucleotides read TGTGCCACCAGTGATGTACAGGGGGGTTCTTCACCCCTCCACTTT. Its translation: CATSDVQGGSSPLHF.

This clone was detected only once. This sequence joins TRBV18 and TRBJ2-3; 7 positions match TRBD2. Per germline, CDR1 KGHSH and CDR2 LQKENI. The CDR3 contains 15 residues. Trimming took 3 bases from V and 1 from J; bases not matched to a gene: 4. The CDR3 DNA follows: TGTGCCAGCTCACCGGGGCTAGCGGGCACAGATACGCAGTATTTT. Its protein product is CASSPGLAGTDTQYF. The full variable domain, rest sourced from reference TRBV18 and TRBJ2-3, is NAGVMQNPRHLVRRRGQEARLRCSPMKGHSHVYWYRQLPEEGLKFMVYLQKENIIDESGMPKERFSAEFPKEGPSILRIQQVVRGDSAAYFCASSPGLAGTDTQYFGPGTRLTVL.

This chain uses TRBV9 with TRBJ2-7, with 12 bases lining up with TRBD2. V was clipped by 4 bases and J by 7 bases; unmatched bases: 3. The CDR3 extends over 13 amino acids. Germline-derived CDR1 and CDR2 are SGDLS and YYNGEE. This chain's CDR3 is CASSPGTSGEQYF. CDR3 in DNA: TGTGCCAGCAGCCCCGGGACTAGCGGGGAGCAGTACTTC.

The CDR3 DNA reads as TGTGCCAGCAGTTCCGGGACAGTGAACTATGGCTACACCTTC. It codes for CASSSGTVNYGYTF. The rearrangement joins TRBV28 to TRBJ1-2; 7 nucleotides align to TRBD1. CDR1 and CDR2 from the germline V gene are MDHEN and SYDVKM. The CDR3 has 14 residues. Trimming removed 4 bases from V and 2 bases from J; junction bases left unmatched: 4.

CDR3 nucleotide sequence: TGTGCCAGCAGTTTTAGTAACTATGGCTACACCTTC. It codes for CASSFSNYGYTF. J is TRBJ1-2 and V is TRBV12-3 or TRBV12-4; the D is unclear. Trimming removed 3 bases from V and 1 base from J, with 3 bases in between. This CDR3 has 12 residues.

This clone was counted a single time. The V and J genes are TRBV5-4 and TRBJ2-7, with 7 bases matching TRBD1. This CDR3 has 14 amino acids. The junction had 7 bases not matched to a gene; V was cut back by 0 bases and J by 7 bases. Germline-derived CDR1 and CDR2 are SGHNT and YYREEE (reference sequence). In nucleotides, the CDR3 is TGTGCCAGCAGCTTGGAGGGGGCAATTCGGGAGCAGTACTTC. Encoded protein: CASSLEGAIREQYF.